Listed below are T cell receptor beta chains from one sample, sequenced in a study of cytomegalovirus exposure and HLA in healthy donors. TCRdb keeps only in-frame clones here, not all; method: immunoSEQ multiplex PCR. The table shows approximately 85,000 clones, with approximately 65% occurring only once. The sample comprised PBMCs. The receptor source for this set is a woman in her 30s in good health and CMV-seropositive. Both conserved end residues are part of each CDR3. The order of the fields is V gene, CDR3 length, clone size, D gene, J gene, CDR3 DNA, CDR3 protein. A D gene is named only where the DNA matches it firmly. Rows give clone size only sometimes, using once, few, many, or a class for an expanded clone.

V: TRBV27
length: 14
size: .
D: TRBD2
J: TRBJ2-3
DNA: TGTGCCAGCAGAAGAGCGGGGAGCACAGATACGCAGTATTTT
CDR3: CASRRAGSTDTQYF

V: TRBV14
length: 15
size: .
D: TRBD1
J: TRBJ1-6
DNA: TGTGCCAGCAGCCCAAGCACAGGGGTAACTTCACCCCTCCACTTT
CDR3: CASSPSTGVTSPLHF

V: TRBV4-3
length: 16
size: few
D: .
J: TRBJ1-5
DNA: TGCGCCAGCAGCCAAGTTAGTGGCAGGGGAGAGCAGCCCCAGCATTTT
CDR3: CASSQVSGRGEQPQHF

V: TRBV6-5
length: 14
size: few
D: .
J: TRBJ1-5
DNA: TGTGCCAGCAGTCGACTCGAGACCCATCAGCCCCAGCATTTT
CDR3: CASSRLETHQPQHF